The entry that follows covers one T cell receptor beta chain sequence. Its antigen is not known. Germline CDR1 and CDR2: SQVTM and ANQGSEA. CDR3 length equals 12 residues. The junction had 4 bases not matched to a gene; V was cut back by 6 bases and J by 3 bases. The PCR was carried out with 60 Vbeta primers and 13 Jbeta primers. The protocol was immunoSEQ multiplex PCR, while the TCRdb copy is restricted to in-frame clones and leaves out a portion. The table has 110,000 to 150,000 clones, roughly 79% seen once. This sample was included in a study of cytomegalovirus exposure and HLA in healthy donors. The study, taken as a whole, reports: In a later analysis, an Asian-associated ancestry cluster reportedly showed fewer N-insertions than the approximately 640-donor mean. About 90% or about 30% of the time was how often most TCR beta V segments were productive, according to an earlier analysis. An apparent linkage of common viral pathogens to several of the most significant clusters emerged in a later analysis.

This TCR came from a male donor in good health and CMV-seronegative. Sequencing was done on a sample of PBMCs. This sequence joins TRBV29-1 and TRBJ2-7; 8 positions agree with TRBD1. This CDR3 reads CSVDTGGYEQYF. DNA of the CDR3: TGCAGCGTGGACACAGGGGGCTACGAGCAGTACTTC.